This T cell receptor beta chain was sequenced for a study of cytomegalovirus exposure and HLA in healthy donors. For the study at large: Genotyping of roughly 400 donors showed that over 65% belonged to the Caucasian-associated ancestry cluster.

General study results and limits: The analysis excluded some indistinguishable V segments, including TRBV6-2 and TRBV6-3. Clonal expansion, a later analysis showed, was greater in HLA-associated TCR beta chains than in equally common others.

A multiplex PCR was run with 60 Vbeta primers and 13 Jbeta primers. Using immunoSEQ multiplex PCR, the repertoire was profiled, and TCRdb retains in-frame clones only, with some absent. Of about 150,000 clones in the sample, about 68% were seen once. Details on this clone: The antigen remains undetermined.

V lost 2 bases, J lost 8 bases, and 10 bases stayed unmatched. The CDR3 runs to 16 residues. CDR1 and CDR2 (germline): SNHLY, FYNNEI. The source of this sequence is a human donor in good health. Material: PBMCs. The V call is TRBV2, the J call TRBJ1-4; TRBD1 aligns across 8 bases. The DNA of the CDR3 is TGTGCCAGCAGTGAACGACAGGGGAGCCTCCGGGAAAAACTGTTTTTT. Translation: CASSERQGSLREKLFF.